These 16 T cell receptor beta chains came from one sample sequenced in a study of blood T cell repertoires in COVID-19. Profiled with immunoSEQ multiplex PCR; TCRdb holds only in-frame clones, not every one. The sample consists of approximately 200,000 clones, over 75% of them appearing once. Sequencing used PBMCs or T cells enriched from blood (not recorded which). Receptors originate from a woman aged 40-49 years with acute COVID-19.

The chain joins TRBV7-6 to TRBJ2-7, with D possibly being TRBD2 (5 bases). Trimming removed 8 bases from V and 0 bases from J, with 14 bases in between. The CDR3 runs to 14 residues. The V gene's germline CDR1 is SGHVS and CDR2 FNYEAQ. The CDR3 protein is CASALTGYSYEQYF. CDR3 nucleotides: TGTGCCAGCGCCCTAACGGGATACTCCTACGAGCAGTACTTC.

The chain recombines TRBV19 with TRBJ2-1; 13 bases are a match to TRBD2. Germline CDR1 and CDR2: LNHDA and SQIVND (reference sequence). V gave up 5 bases and J gave up 2 bases; unmatched junction bases: 12. The CDR3 sequence is 19 residues long. CDR3 DNA sequence: TGTGCCAGTAGTCCGCGGACTAGCGGGAGAAAGGGGGCCTACAATGAGCAGTTCTTC. Encoded protein: CASSPRTSGRKGAYNEQFF.

The V gene is TRBV3-1 (or the pseudogene TRBV3-2), the J gene TRBJ2-7, with D possibly being TRBD1 (5 bases). The ends were cut back, 4 bases at V and 6 bases at J, with 13 bases in the middle. Germline-derived CDR1 and CDR2 are LGHDT and YNNKEL (reference sequence). The CDR3 totals 13 residues. The CDR3 DNA sequence: TGTGCCAGCAGCCCCTCTCCAGGGCGCGAGCAGTACTTC. Its protein is CASSPSPGREQYF.

J is TRBJ2-7 and V is TRBV28; 10 nucleotides line up with TRBD1. The CDR3 consists of 14 residues. Germline-derived CDR1 and CDR2 are MDHEN and SYDVKM. The junction had 3 bases not matched to a gene; V was cut back by 6 bases and J by 1 base. The CDR3: CASRGTGVSYEQYF. As DNA, the CDR3 is TGTGCCAGCAGAGGGACAGGGGTTTCCTACGAGCAGTACTTC.

In this sample, this clone turned up once. The J gene is TRBJ2-7, the V gene TRBV6-5; the match to TRBD1 covers 9 bases. The length of the CDR3 is 13 residues. The V gene end was trimmed by 6 bases and the J gene end by 2 bases; junction bases not matched to a gene: 2. Looked up from germline, CDR1 is MNHEY and CDR2 is SVGAGI. CDR3 nucleotides: TGTGCCAGCAGCCGGGACAGGGCCTACGAGCAGTACTTC. This translates into CASSRDRAYEQYF.

The chain employs TRBV11-2 and TRBJ2-6; 9 nucleotides line up with TRBD1. The CDR3 covers 17 residues. Trimming took 10 bases from V and 0 from J; bases not matched to a gene: 10. The germline gives CDR1 SGHAT, CDR2 FQNNGV. Written as DNA, the CDR3 is TGTGCCACCACACCGGGACAGGGAAGCTCTGGGGCCAACGTCCTGACTTTC. It is translated as CATTPGQGSSGANVLTF.

The chain is built from TRBV29-1 and TRBJ2-5; TRBD1 agrees at 8 bases. The CDR3 totals 12 residues. Germline V gene data show CDR1 as SQVTM and CDR2 as ANQGSEA. V shed 5 bases, J shed 2 bases, and the junction held 1 base outside the gene matches. The CDR3 DNA is TGCAGCGTTCGGACAGGGCAAGAGACCCAGTACTTC. Translating it yields CSVRTGQETQYF.

The CDR3 loop reads CASSTLAHEQYF. The CDR3 nucleotides read TGTGCCAGCAGCACACTAGCGCACGAGCAGTACTTC. This chain uses TRBV9 with TRBJ2-7; TRBD2 matches at 7 bases. Germline trimming cut 4 bases from V and 5 bases from J; bases unmatched to any gene: 3. Germline assignment: CDR1 SGDLS and CDR2 YYNGEE. The CDR3 loop spans 12 amino acids.

This clone was seen a few times. The V call is TRBV18, the J call TRBJ1-4; 8 bases agree with TRBD1. CDR3 length: 13 residues. Germline lookup yields CDR1 KGHSH and CDR2 LQKENI. V lost 3 bases, J lost 8 bases, and 2 bases stayed unmatched. The CDR3 spells CASSPDRDEKLFF. The CDR3 coding sequence is TGTGCCAGCTCACCGGACAGGGACGAAAAACTGTTTTTT.

The chain links TRBV2 to TRBJ2-1; D is unclear. The CDR3 totals 13 residues. V dropped 4 bases and J dropped 3 bases, with 7 bases sitting between them. The germline V gene has CDR1 SNHLY and CDR2 FYNNEI. The DNA for the CDR3 is TGTGCCAGCAGTGCGCGTGGCTACAATGAGCAGTTCTTC. Its protein is CASSARGYNEQFF.

The chain carries TRBV5-4 and TRBJ2-7; 12 nucleotides agree with TRBD2. Germline V gene lookup returns CDR1 SGHNT and CDR2 YYREEE (reference sequence). J gave up 9 bases and V 4 bases, and 11 bases lay outside the gene matches. The CDR3 runs 15 residues. CDR3 coding DNA: TGTGCCAGCAGCCCGAGGACTAGCGGGGCGGGTTTGCAGTACTTC. It encodes CASSPRTSGAGLQYF.

This clone was found a few times. This chain links TRBV28 with TRBJ1-1; D remains ambiguous. V lost 2 bases to trimming and J lost 0 bases, with 13 bases between them. Germline V CDR1 and CDR2: MDHEN, SYDVKM. This CDR3 has 16 amino acids. The CDR3 DNA sequence: TGTGCCAGCAGTTTAAACGATTTAGTCATGAACACTGAAGCTTTCTTT. Protein: CASSLNDLVMNTEAFF.

V usage is TRBV25-1 and J usage is TRBJ1-1, with 8 bases identical to TRBD1. Looked up from germline, CDR1 is MGHDK and CDR2 is SYGVNS. CDR3 length: 12 residues. Trimming took 4 bases from V and 5 from J; bases not matched to a gene: 0. CDR3 DNA: TGTGCCAGCAGTGGACAGGGGACTGAAGCTTTCTTT. It translates to CASSGQGTEAFF.

The V call is TRBV28, the J call TRBJ2-5, with 12 bases that match TRBD2. CDR1 and CDR2 from the germline V gene are MDHEN and SYDVKM. The CDR3 consists of 16 residues. Trimming took 4 bases from V and 9 from J; bases not matched to a gene: 12. CDR3 loop: CASSSGTSGLASSQYF. The CDR3 bases are TGTGCCAGCAGTTCGGGGACTAGCGGGTTAGCCAGCTCCCAGTACTTC.

There are many counts of this clone. The rearrangement uses TRBV2 and TRBJ1-5; 7 bases are a match to TRBD1. The V gene's germline CDR1 is SNHLY and CDR2 FYNNEI. The junction had 8 bases not matched to a gene; V was cut back by 8 bases and J by 4 bases. There are 14 residues in the CDR3. The CDR3 nucleotides read TGTGCCAGCGAGAGCCGGGACAGAAATCAGCCCCAGCATTTT. It is translated as CASESRDRNQPQHF.

V and J are TRBV27 and TRBJ2-1, with D hard to call. The CDR3 loop spans 14 amino acids. Germline V gives CDR1 MNHEY, CDR2 SMNVEV (reference sequence). The V end lost 7 bases, the J end lost 2 bases, and 12 bases lay between the germline ends. The DNA of the CDR3 is TGTGCCAGCAATGAGCGCGCCACCTACAATGAGCAGTTCTTC. Translation gives CASNERATYNEQFF.